This TCR beta chain was found in a study of blood T cell repertoires in COVID-19. This clone is a singleton in its sample. CDR3 size: 15 residues. Germline CDR1 and CDR2: SGHAT and FQDESV (reference sequence). With V trimmed by 1 base and J by 10 bases, 10 bases remained unmatched. TCRdb keeps only in-frame clones here, not all; method: immunoSEQ multiplex PCR. Altogether around 300,000 clones are present, around 86% being singletons, with the ten largest covering about 3%. J is TRBJ2-5 and V is TRBV11-1; 9 bases fit TRBD2. The source of this sequence is a woman in her thirties with active or convalescent COVID-19. The sequenced material came from peripheral blood. The CDR3 loop is CASSLEGKRGGDQYF. CDR3 nucleotide sequence: TGTGCCAGCAGCTTAGAAGGGAAGCGCGGGGGGGACCAGTACTTC. The full variable domain, completed using reference TRBV11-1 and TRBJ2-5, is EAEVAQSPRYKITEKSQAVAFWCDPISGHATLYWYRQILGQGPELLVQFQDESVVDDSQLPKDRFSAERLKGVDSTLKIQPAELGDSAMYLCASSLEGKRGGDQYFGPGTRLLVL.